This is a list of T cell receptor beta chains from one sample in a study of long-term antiretroviral therapy in people with HIV. Only in-frame clones appear in the TCRdb table, and some are missing; sequencing was by immunoSEQ multiplex PCR. Of approximately 36,000 clones detected, roughly 82% appear once; the ten largest clones hold approximately 6.5%. The specimen was unsorted PBMCs, collected 0.6 years after starting antiretroviral therapy. These receptors originate from a man between 18 and 35 years old with HIV. Both conserved end residues are part of each CDR3. Fields, in order: clone size, CDR3 length, V gene, J gene, D gene, CDR3 protein, CDR3 DNA. D genes are given only for firm matches. Size values are once, few and many counts, or a class for expanded clones, and some rows have none.

few	12	TRBV30	TRBJ1-2	-	CAWSGAGGGYTF	TGTGCCTGGAGTGGAGCCGGGGGAGGCTACACCTTC
-	15	TRBV6-1	TRBJ2-7	-	CASSDTGTPPYEQYF	TGTGCCAGCAGCGATACTGGGACCCCGCCCTACGAGCAGTACTTC
-	13	TRBV5-1	TRBJ1-1	-	CASSRDGNTEAFF	TGCGCCAGCAGCCGGGACGGGAACACTGAAGCTTTCTTT
-	14	TRBV7-9	TRBJ2-1	-	CASTPGVTNNEQFF	TGTGCCAGCACCCCAGGGGTAACTAACAATGAGCAGTTCTTC
-	11	TRBV5-6	TRBJ1-1	-	CASSSGLQAFF	TGTGCCAGCAGCTCGGGACTGCAAGCTTTCTTT
-	13	TRBV28	TRBJ2-1	-	CASSFDRRNEQFF	TGTGCCAGCAGTTTCGACAGGAGGAATGAGCAGTTCTTC
-	13	TRBV19	TRBJ2-7	-	CASSLEGAYEQYF	TGTGCCAGTAGTTTAGAAGGGGCCTACGAGCAGTACTTC
-	14	TRBV6-5	TRBJ1-4	-	CASSYGQGGEKLFF	TGTGCCAGCAGTTACGGTCAGGGAGGCGAAAAACTGTTTTTT
-	13	TRBV11-3	TRBJ2-2	-	CASSWSPTGELFF	TGTGCCAGCAGCTGGAGCCCGACCGGGGAGCTGTTTTTT
-	12	TRBV6-6	TRBJ2-7	-	CASSYVQREQYF	TGTGCCAGCAGTTACGTCCAGCGAGAGCAGTACTTC
-	17	TRBV9	TRBJ2-7	TRBD2	CASSVGSGTSASYEQYF	TGTGCCAGCAGCGTAGGGTCTGGGACTAGCGCATCCTACGAGCAGTACTTC
-	17	TRBV10-3	TRBJ2-3	TRBD2	CAIRETSGLLDTDTQYF	TGTGCCATCAGGGAGACTAGCGGGCTCCTCGACACAGATACGCAGTATTTT
-	14	TRBV7-2	TRBJ2-7	-	CASSPWTVDDEQYF	TGTGCCAGCAGCCCATGGACAGTGGACGACGAGCAGTACTTC
-	15	TRBV25-1	TRBJ2-5	-	CASSAGSTSQETQYF	TGTGCCAGCAGCGCAGGGTCGACCTCTCAAGAGACCCAGTACTTC
-	16	TRBV28	TRBJ1-5	-	CASSLSGAGAYQPQHF	TGTGCCAGCAGTTTAAGTGGGGCAGGAGCTTATCAGCCCCAGCATTTT
once	14	TRBV7-9	TRBJ2-7	-	CASSLTAGSGEQYF	TGTGCCAGCAGCTTAACTGCAGGGTCTGGCGAGCAGTACTTC
-	14	TRBV7-9	TRBJ2-7	-	CASSLQGQTYEQYF	TGTGCCAGCAGCTTACAAGGACAGACCTACGAGCAGTACTTC
-	16	TRBV14	TRBJ1-1	-	CASSLNSGFMNTEAFF	TGTGCCAGCAGCCTAAACTCAGGATTCATGAACACTGAAGCTTTCTTT
-	15	TRBV19	TRBJ1-5	TRBD1	CASRRQGRLDQPQHF	TGTGCCAGTAGGAGACAGGGAAGGTTGGATCAGCCCCAGCATTTT
-	13	TRBV10-3	TRBJ1-2	-	CAISVGSGHGYTF	TGTGCCATCAGTGTGGGGTCAGGCCATGGCTACACCTTC
-	16	TRBV10-1	TRBJ2-7	TRBD2	CASSESALAGANEQYF	TGCGCCAGCAGTGAGTCCGCGCTAGCGGGAGCTAATGAGCAGTACTTC
-	12	TRBV28	TRBJ2-1	-	CASTKGSRAQFF	TGTGCCAGCACCAAGGGGTCACGCGCGCAGTTCTTC
-	16	TRBV19	TRBJ1-1	-	CASMAGVVFQNTEAFF	TGTGCCAGTATGGCCGGGGTTGTTTTCCAGAACACTGAAGCTTTCTTT
-	14	TRBV25-1	TRBJ1-2	-	CASGPMGGSYGYTF	TGTGCCAGCGGACCCATGGGGGGAAGCTATGGCTACACCTTC
-	16	TRBV5-1	TRBJ2-7	-	CASSLAAQGTAYEQYF	TGCGCCAGCAGCTTGGCCGCACAGGGTACGGCCTACGAGCAGTACTTC
-	15	TRBV18	TRBJ1-5	-	CASSPVLLRGQPQHF	TGTGCCAGCTCACCAGTTTTACTTCGCGGGCAGCCCCAGCATTTT
few	15	TRBV28	TRBJ2-7	TRBD2	CASSWETSGDYEQYF	TGTGCCAGCAGTTGGGAGACTAGCGGGGACTACGAGCAGTACTTC
-	14	TRBV7-3	TRBJ2-1	-	CASSLYGGGNEQFF	TGTGCCAGCAGCCTGTATGGGGGTGGGAATGAGCAGTTCTTC
few	12	TRBV19	TRBJ1-1	-	CASSQRESKAFF	TGTGCCAGCAGCCAGAGGGAATCCAAAGCTTTCTTT
-	14	TRBV28	TRBJ2-7	-	CASSLSLVRDEQYF	TGTGCCAGCAGTTTATCCCTAGTAAGGGACGAGCAGTACTTC
-	17	TRBV11-1	TRBJ2-2	-	CASSGGGQGPNTGELFF	TGTGCCAGCAGCGGAGGAGGGCAGGGGCCGAACACCGGGGAGCTGTTTTTT
once	16	TRBV18	TRBJ1-3	-	CASSPIFRDTGNTIYF	TGTGCCAGCTCACCCATTTTTCGGGACACTGGAAACACCATATATTTT
-	14	TRBV28	TRBJ2-7	-	CASSSQGGEYEQYF	TGTGCCAGCAGTTCCCAGGGAGGAGAATACGAGCAGTACTTC
-	14	TRBV2	TRBJ1-4	-	CASSDKGLNEKLFF	TGTGCCAGCAGTGATAAAGGCCTTAATGAAAAACTGTTTTTT
-	17	TRBV19	TRBJ1-5	TRBD1	CASSTVVPGQGYQPQHF	TGTGCCAGTAGTACCGTCGTTCCGGGACAGGGATATCAGCCCCAGCATTTT
-	15	TRBV6-6	TRBJ1-4	-	CASSFQGGTGEKLFF	TGTGCCAGCAGCTTTCAAGGCGGGACGGGTGAAAAACTGTTTTTT
-	13	TRBV29-1	TRBJ2-2	-	CSVQFSRIGELFF	TGCAGCGTTCAGTTCTCCAGGATCGGGGAGCTGTTTTTT
-	16	TRBV29-1	TRBJ2-1	-	CSVEDVKLGFWDEQFF	TGCAGCGTTGAAGACGTTAAACTCGGGTTTTGGGATGAGCAGTTCTTC
once	15	TRBV5-6	TRBJ2-7	TRBD1	CASSYPGQGAYEQYF	TGTGCCAGCAGTTATCCGGGACAGGGGGCGTACGAGCAGTACTTC
few	18	TRBV11-2	TRBJ2-4	-	CASSLERVGVLAKNIQYF	TGTGCCAGCAGCTTAGAGCGGGTGGGGGTACTAGCCAAAAACATTCAGTACTTC
-	15	TRBV9	TRBJ2-2	-	CASSTSGSNTGELFF	TGTGCCAGCAGCACCTCGGGATCGAACACCGGGGAGCTGTTTTTT
once	15	TRBV9	TRBJ2-7	-	CASSVGAVGSNEQYF	TGTGCCAGCAGCGTAGGGGCAGTAGGAAGCAACGAGCAGTACTTC
-	14	TRBV6-1	TRBJ2-7	TRBD2	CASNQRGGSYEQYF	TGTGCCAGCAACCAACGGGGGGGCTCCTACGAGCAGTACTTC
few	14	TRBV6-5	TRBJ2-7	TRBD2	CASSYRGSLNEQYF	TGTGCCAGCAGTTACCGCGGGAGTTTGAACGAGCAGTACTTC
-	11	TRBV5-4	TRBJ1-4	-	CASSFGEKLFF	TGTGCCAGCAGCTTCGGTGAAAAACTGTTTTTT
-	17	TRBV27	TRBJ2-7	TRBD2	CASKPGGARGKVYEQYF	TGTGCCAGCAAGCCGGGGGGAGCGCGAGGAAAGGTCTACGAGCAGTACTTC
-	13	TRBV19	TRBJ1-1	-	CASSMVGRRQAFF	TGTGCCAGTAGTATGGTCGGCAGGAGGCAAGCTTTCTTT
-	13	TRBV7-2	TRBJ1-2	-	CASSPRPAYGYTF	TGTGCCAGCAGCCCAAGGCCCGCTTATGGCTACACCTTC
-	14	TRBV30	TRBJ2-7	TRBD1	CAWARDSRRSEQYF	TGTGCCTGGGCCCGGGACAGTCGGCGGTCCGAGCAGTACTTC
-	16	TRBV7-8	TRBJ2-1	-	CASSSRGGFAYNEQFF	TGTGCCAGCAGCTCCCGAGGGGGTTTCGCCTACAATGAGCAGTTCTTC
-	14	TRBV5-5	TRBJ1-1	-	CASSLDTGSTEAFF	TGTGCCAGCAGCTTGGATACAGGGAGTACTGAAGCTTTCTTT
-	16	TRBV4-1	TRBJ1-3	-	CASSQLQTWGGNTIYF	TGCGCCAGCAGCCAGCTTCAAACATGGGGAGGAAACACCATATATTTT
-	17	TRBV11-2	TRBJ2-6	-	CASSSGGGVVRANVLTF	TGTGCCAGCAGCTCAGGGGGAGGGGTCGTGAGGGCCAACGTCCTGACTTTC
-	15	TRBV7-2	TRBJ1-5	-	CASSLADRSNQPQHF	TGTGCCAGCAGCTTAGCGGACAGAAGCAATCAGCCCCAGCATTTT
-	12	TRBV27	TRBJ2-2	-	CASSLRAGELFF	TGTGCCAGCAGTTTAAGGGCCGGGGAGCTGTTTTTT